A single sample is the source of the 2 T cell receptor beta chains below, sequenced in a study of T cell responses to AZD1222 COVID-19 vaccine. Measured with immunoSEQ multiplex PCR; TCRdb has only the in-frame clones, and not every one. The sample contains some 140,000 clones, around 89% of which appear only once. Sequencing was performed on peripheral blood, taken 28 days after the second AZD1222 dose. These TCRs come from an adult who received the AZD1222 COVID-19 vaccine.

The chain links TRBV3-1 (or the pseudogene TRBV3-2) to TRBJ1-3; D might be TRBD1 (6 bases). Deletions cut 4 bases from V and 1 base from J, with 8 bases between. Looked up from germline, CDR1 is LGHDT and CDR2 is YNNKEL (reference sequence). This CDR3 is built from 14 residues. This CDR3 reads CASSLQGSGNTIYF. As DNA, the CDR3 is TGTGCCAGCAGCCTGCAGGGGTCTGGAAACACCATATATTTT.

J is TRBJ1-1 and V is TRBV7-8, with TRBD1 identical over 8 bases. Germline CDR1 reads SGHVS; CDR2 reads FQNEAQ. The CDR3 consists of 16 residues. The trim removed 5 bases at V and 2 bases at J, leaving 10 bases unmatched. The CDR3 spells CASSPLAGGLNTEAFF. In nucleotides, the CDR3 is TGTGCCAGCAGCCCCTTGGCAGGGGGCCTTAACACTGAAGCTTTCTTT.